Below, one TCR beta chain is given with its context. This clonotype was recorded at least ten times. Its cognate antigen has yet to be identified. Base-call qualities are not available, and no considerably larger clone is one nucleotide away. The CDR3 numbers 16 residues from cysteine through phenylalanine. The sequence is cut down to CDR3 DNA, 48 bases in frame from base 1. Trimming leaves V shorter by 4 bases and J shorter by 4 bases, with the junction holding 8 bases beyond the gene matches. The germline V gene (reference sequence) sets CDR1 to MNHEY and CDR2 to SMNVEV. This specimen belongs to a study of regulatory T cells in long-lasting Graves disease listed by TCRdb under 2021. Regarding the study in general: Newly diagnosed Graves' disease patients had taken antithyroid drugs for less than 3 months. Patients with persistent Graves' disease were compared with patients with newly diagnosed Graves' disease using TCR sequencing and RNA sequencing of peripheral blood. The study was registered as a clinical trial and conducted in China. TCR sequencing covered 13 persistent and around 20 newly diagnosed Graves' disease patients, some 33 samples in total. What the work shows at the level of the full study, not this receptor alone: Compared with newly diagnosed patients, patients with persistent Graves' disease had lower TCR Shannon entropy and fewer highly expanded clones, which suggests clonal expansion. Persistent disease showed preferential use of TRBV28, TRBJ1-2 and TRBJ2-5, whereas newly diagnosed disease favored TRBV20-1 and TRBJ2-1. The study examined only peripheral blood because the primary lesion, thyroid tissue, could not be accessed. Patients with persistent disease shared more public clonotypes (over 2,500) than newly diagnosed patients did (around 1,000). Sequencing and analysis were restricted to the TCR beta chain. The small sample size was acknowledged by the authors as a limitation that may reduce accuracy.

Explained via the paper, the time point label denotes: newly diagnosed GD, antithyroid drugs for less than 3 months. For both TCR sequencing and RNA sequencing, RNA was extracted from PBMCs using TRIzol. The diagnosis of Graves' disease was made according to American Thyroid Association guidelines. Recruitment of patients was carried out at an endocrinology department in Xi'an, China. Each patient gave approximately 9.7 milliliters of peripheral blood, collected in an EDTA anticoagulant tube. Ficoll Paque Plus density gradient separation was used to isolate PBMCs, and no additional T cell sorting was done. An Agilent 2100 Bioanalyzer and agarose gel were used to assess RNA quality, and a NanoDrop 2000 was used to measure RNA concentration. The library was obtained by multiplex PCR. The sequencing machine was an Illumina HiSeq 4000. CDR3 regions were amplified by Arm-PCR with iRepertoire HTBI primers to construct TCR beta libraries. Gel purification was performed on PCR products prior to sequencing. The study's processing was this. A total of fewer than 65 TRBV and 14 TRBJ segments were identified across samples and were used for gene usage analysis of CDR3 amino acid clonotypes. Filtered high-quality paired reads were merged into contigs using COPE and FqMerger. BLAST was used to align contigs to the IMGT TRBV, TRBD and TRBJ reference genes, and CDR3 was defined following IMGT. Highly expanded clones were defined as clonotypes with a frequency above 0.1%. Repertoire diversity was measured by Shannon entropy, and V-J evenness by the Gini coefficient. Clonotypes shared by more than one individual were considered public. The public reads were reprocessed in TCRdb via fastp at Q25 and MiXCR, keeping in-frame beta chains. Rows with one shared CDR3 protein collapse into an entry with the most common genes and DNA. The V and J calls, along with clone size, are taken from TCRdb and not from the paper's own processing. Present in this sample are under 400,000 distinct CDR3 sequences, roughly 17% of which were seen just once. The ten largest clones capture roughly 30% of the sample.

This sample was also put to use in a study of T cells in Graves' hyperthyroidism and ophthalmopathy. Drawing on the second study: A patient counted as having stable Graves' hyperthyroidism if no progression to ophthalmopathy occurred over 18 months of follow-up. Hyperthyroidism patients were aged 18 to 65 years and newly diagnosed, with disease duration of less than 2 months. Patients with uncontrolled infections, other autoimmune diseases, pregnancy or lactation were excluded. Diagnoses were based on clinical symptoms, serum thyroxine and TRAb, thyroid ultrasound and orbital computed tomography. The TCR CDR3 was subjected to a first round of RT-PCR using the HTBI primer set and the Qiagen OneStep RT-PCR kit. Most expanded thyroid clonotypes (frequency above 0.001) were also detected in blood, suggesting blood repertoires may reflect thyroid immune responses. A 13 V-J signature model separated ophthalmopathy from stable hyperthyroidism, with around 88% sensitivity and 81% to 82% specificity in cross-validation and 80%/75% in testing. In validation, the model predicted progression to ophthalmopathy a median of 6.5 months before onset, with roughly 71% sensitivity and roughly 79% specificity. A discovery cohort of fewer than 110 patients, roughly 43 with Graves' ophthalmopathy and about 60 with stable Graves' hyperthyroidism, was used to find distinguishing TCR V-J signatures. Whether ophthalmopathy could be predicted prospectively was tested in an independent validation cohort made up of fewer than 20 hyperthyroidism patients plus 17 patients who later progressed to ophthalmopathy. The roughly 90 discovery patients were divided at random into training and test sets in a 7:3 ratio. In about 6 Graves' hyperthyroidism patients, the study also compared T-cell repertoires from thyroid tissue with T-cell repertoires from blood. After sampling, hyperthyroidism patients received methimazole starting at 30 mg daily, and ophthalmopathy patients received high-dose intravenous methylprednisolone. Libraries were constructed in a second round of multiplex PCR, after which size selection and purification were performed. Paired-end sequencing of the libraries was performed with 100 bp reads on an Illumina HiSeq2000. SOAPnuke was used to process the raw data, throwing out any read that contained adapters or uncalled bases, had a mean Phred below 15, or lacked an exact constant-primer or identifier match. COPE v1.2.5 was used to merge the high-quality paired reads, and each unique nucleotide sequence was defined as a clonotype. Clonotypes were aligned to IMGT TRBV, TRBD and TRBJ reference segments using MiTCR v1.1. The analysis included only V-J combinations with a frequency above 0.0001, which together covered over 98% of the repertoires. The TCS score was defined as the ratio of F50 (clonal expansion) to E x V (chaos), calculated using BLOSUM62-based TCRdist between CDR3 peptides within each V-J. Welch's t-statistics and random forest reduced around 550 V-J features to 13, which were used in a naive Bayes classifier (R e1071). No statistical method was used to set the sample size in advance, and investigators knew the group allocation. According to the paper, TCR Vbeta CDR3 sequencing was carried out on approximately 140 peripheral blood samples, which came from 40 to 45 ophthalmopathy, around 74 hyperthyroidism and roughly 17 progressor patients.

This receptor chain uses TRBV27 and TRBJ1-2, and TRBD1 matches 11 of the central bases. The sequenced sample was peripheral blood mononuclear cells (PBMCs), obtained at new diagnosis, from a patient treated with antithyroid drugs. The clonotype was recovered from a man aged 40-50 years with Graves disease. Donor details come from another sample of the same person, matched by shared clones. Here the CDR3 is given as CASSSIRTGGVYGYTF. The sequenced DNA: TGTGCCAGCAGTTCCATCCGGACAGGGGGCGTCTATGGCTACACCTTC.